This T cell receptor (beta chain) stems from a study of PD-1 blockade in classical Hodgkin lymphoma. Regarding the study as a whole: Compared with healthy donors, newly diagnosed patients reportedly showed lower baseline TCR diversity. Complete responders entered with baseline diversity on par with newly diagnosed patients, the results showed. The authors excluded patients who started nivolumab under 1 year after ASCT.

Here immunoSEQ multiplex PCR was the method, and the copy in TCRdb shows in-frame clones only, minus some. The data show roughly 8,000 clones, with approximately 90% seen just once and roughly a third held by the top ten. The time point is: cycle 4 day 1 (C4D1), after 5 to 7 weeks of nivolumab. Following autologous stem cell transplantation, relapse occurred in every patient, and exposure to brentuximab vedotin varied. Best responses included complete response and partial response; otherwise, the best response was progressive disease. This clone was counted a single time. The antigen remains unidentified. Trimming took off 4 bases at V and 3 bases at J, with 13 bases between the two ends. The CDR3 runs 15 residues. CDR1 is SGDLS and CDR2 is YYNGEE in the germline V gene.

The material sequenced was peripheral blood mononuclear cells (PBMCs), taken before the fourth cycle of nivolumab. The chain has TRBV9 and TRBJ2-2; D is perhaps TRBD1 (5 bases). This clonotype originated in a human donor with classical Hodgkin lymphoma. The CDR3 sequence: CASSPTDTYTGELFF. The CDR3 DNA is TGTGCCAGCAGCCCAACGGACACTTACACCGGGGAGCTGTTTTTT.